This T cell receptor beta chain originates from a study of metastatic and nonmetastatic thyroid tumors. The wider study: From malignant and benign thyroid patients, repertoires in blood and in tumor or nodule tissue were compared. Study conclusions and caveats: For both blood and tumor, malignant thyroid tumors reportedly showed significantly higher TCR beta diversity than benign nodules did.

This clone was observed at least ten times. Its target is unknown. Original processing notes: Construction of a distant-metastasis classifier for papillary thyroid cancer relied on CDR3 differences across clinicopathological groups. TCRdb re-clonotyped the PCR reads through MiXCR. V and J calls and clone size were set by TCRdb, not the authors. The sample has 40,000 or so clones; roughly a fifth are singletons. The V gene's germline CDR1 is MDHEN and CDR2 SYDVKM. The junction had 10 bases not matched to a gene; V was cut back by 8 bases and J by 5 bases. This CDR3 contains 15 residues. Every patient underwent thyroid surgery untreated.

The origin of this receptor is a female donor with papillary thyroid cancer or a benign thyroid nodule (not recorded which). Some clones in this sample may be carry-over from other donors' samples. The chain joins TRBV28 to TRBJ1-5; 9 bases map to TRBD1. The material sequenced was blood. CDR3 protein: CASFSPGQGYQPQHF. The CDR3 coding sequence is TGTGCCAGCTTTTCTCCGGGACAGGGATATCAGCCCCAGCATTTT.